A selection of T cell receptor beta chains follows, all from one sample in a study of T-cell memory formation after mild COVID-19. TCRdb itself ran the 5' RACE reads through MiXCR, one entry per CDR3 protein. Of some 200,000 distinct CDR3 sequences detected, about 20% appear once; the ten largest clones hold about 21%. Sequencing was performed on PBMCs or a T cell subset sorted from them (not recorded which). Receptors were obtained from an adult woman who had mild COVID-19 (a few samples of this study predate the infection). Cell type and time point are not known. The CDR3 runs from the conserved cysteine through the conserved F or W. Each record gives: V gene, J gene, CDR3 protein.

V gene: TRBV27
J gene: TRBJ2-5
CDR3 protein: CASSFSQGARETQYF

V gene: TRBV18
J gene: TRBJ2-1
CDR3 protein: CASSHSGGTYNEQFF

V gene: TRBV5-4
J gene: TRBJ2-7
CDR3 protein: CASSLLNYEQYF

V gene: TRBV7-9
J gene: TRBJ1-1
CDR3 protein: CASSPRVWGLNTEAFF

V gene: TRBV11-3
J gene: TRBJ1-6
CDR3 protein: CASSFGDNSPLHF

V gene: TRBV5-6
J gene: TRBJ2-1
CDR3 protein: CASSLEIGQGGYNEQFF

V gene: TRBV24-1
J gene: TRBJ1-2
CDR3 protein: CATSDQTMDRVNGYTF

V gene: TRBV4-1
J gene: TRBJ1-1
CDR3 protein: CASSQTGITEAFF

V gene: TRBV5-6
J gene: TRBJ2-7
CDR3 protein: CASSPIRLALSSYEQYF

V gene: TRBV7-9
J gene: TRBJ2-3
CDR3 protein: CASGGSGRTDTQYF

V gene: TRBV15
J gene: TRBJ2-7
CDR3 protein: CATSREGVSHHEQYF